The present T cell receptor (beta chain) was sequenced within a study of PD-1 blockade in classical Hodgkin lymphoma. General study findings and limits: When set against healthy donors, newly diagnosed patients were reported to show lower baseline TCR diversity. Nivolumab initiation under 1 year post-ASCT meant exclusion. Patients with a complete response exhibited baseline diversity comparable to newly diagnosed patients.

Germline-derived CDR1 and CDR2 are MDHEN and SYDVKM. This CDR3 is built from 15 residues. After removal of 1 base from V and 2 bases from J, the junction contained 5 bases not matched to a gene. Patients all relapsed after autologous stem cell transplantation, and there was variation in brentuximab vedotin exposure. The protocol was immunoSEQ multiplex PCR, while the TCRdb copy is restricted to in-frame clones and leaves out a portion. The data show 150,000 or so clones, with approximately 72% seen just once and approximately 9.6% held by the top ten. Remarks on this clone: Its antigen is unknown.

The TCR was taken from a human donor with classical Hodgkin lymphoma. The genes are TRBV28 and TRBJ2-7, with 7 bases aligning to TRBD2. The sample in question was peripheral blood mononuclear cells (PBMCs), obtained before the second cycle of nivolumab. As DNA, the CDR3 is TGTGCCAGCAGTTTATTCGGGGGGTTAACCTACGAGCAGTACTTC. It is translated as CASSLFGGLTYEQYF.